The present entry profiles one T cell receptor (beta chain) with its context. The record originates from a study of blood T cell repertoires in COVID-19. Study background: Acute and convalescent COVID-19 specimens originated in the United States, Italy and Spain. The analysed material was cDNA or gDNA that came from T cells, B-cell-depleted T cells, or PBMCs.

Authors' analysis steps: How many nucleated cells were present was estimated from reference gene primer amplification. Libraries were prepared by immunoSEQ multiplex PCR; TCRdb keeps only in-frame clonotypes and omits some of them. The DNA gave D and trimming, while V, J and clone size come from that table. The table has 10,000 or so clones, roughly 72% seen once; the top ten hold about two fifths. Sequencing was performed on peripheral blood. This TCR came from a human donor in a cohort sampled during active COVID-19.

The CDR3 loop is CASSEAGTGSYYEQYF. In DNA, the CDR3 is TGTGCCAGCAGTGAAGCGGGGACAGGTAGTTACTACGAGCAGTACTTC. The chain couples TRBV6-1 to TRBJ2-7; 8 bases align to TRBD1. V shed 0 bases and J 3 bases; nucleotides not matched to a gene: 7. Germline V lookup: CDR1 MNHNS, CDR2 SASEGT. This CDR3 contains 16 residues.